These 23 T cell receptor beta chains were sequenced from one sample in a study of T cell responses to AZD1222 COVID-19 vaccine. The protocol was immunoSEQ multiplex PCR, while the TCRdb copy is restricted to in-frame clones and leaves out a portion. The table includes about 130,000 clones, 90% detected once. Sample: peripheral blood, taken on day 0 of AZD1222 vaccination. Every receptor here comes from an adult in good health.

This clone was counted a few times. The chain employs TRBV19 and TRBJ1-1; D is possibly TRBD1 (5 bases). V lost 5 bases and J 7 bases, leaving 11 bases between the germline ends. The CDR3 runs to 12 residues. Germline V lookup: CDR1 LNHDA, CDR2 SQIVND (reference sequence). Here the CDR3 reads CASSPSGIEAFF. The CDR3 DNA reads as TGTGCCAGTAGTCCCTCAGGGATTGAAGCTTTCTTT.

The V gene is TRBV7-2, the J gene TRBJ1-3; a possible D gene is TRBD1 (6 bases). The length of the CDR3 is 15 residues. V lost 0 bases and J lost 8, with 14 bases in between. Germline V lookup: CDR1 SGHTA, CDR2 FQGNSA. The CDR3 DNA reads TGTGCCAGCAGCTTAGCGGAAGGGGGTAGGGACACCATATATTTT. It translates to CASSLAEGGRDTIYF.

The chain has TRBV30 and TRBJ2-2; no clear D gene. This CDR3 comprises 13 residues. Germline V lookup: CDR1 GTSNPN, CDR2 SVGIG (reference sequence). Trimming took 0 bases from V and 0 from J, leaving 2 bases between them. The CDR3 reads CAWSVTNTGELFF. In DNA, the CDR3 is TGTGCCTGGAGTGTTACGAACACCGGGGAGCTGTTTTTT.

The chain carries TRBV9 and TRBJ1-6, with D possibly being TRBD1 (5 bases). The V and J ends lost 7 bases and 8 bases respectively, with 7 bases between them. Germline V gives CDR1 SGDLS, CDR2 YYNGEE. CDR3 size: 11 residues. The CDR3 protein is CASGGDSPLHF. CDR3 coding DNA: TGTGCCAGCGGAGGGGATTCACCCCTCCACTTT.

The chain links TRBV5-4 to TRBJ2-5; TRBD1 agrees at 8 bases. Trimming removed 4 bases from V and 4 bases from J; junction bases left unmatched: 9. The CDR3 sequence is 15 residues long. Germline assignment: CDR1 SGHNT and CDR2 YYREEE (reference sequence). CDR3 in amino acids: CASSPGTGKGETQYF. CDR3 coding DNA: TGTGCCAGCAGCCCCGGGACAGGTAAAGGAGAGACCCAGTACTTC.

The chain combines TRBV28 with TRBJ1-2; no definite D call. The V gene's germline CDR1 is MDHEN and CDR2 SYDVKM. V lost 6 bases, J lost 8 bases, and 10 bases lay in between. The CDR3 length is 11 residues. Here the CDR3 DNA reads TGTGCCAGCAGAGGTGGAGGCGGCTACACCTTC. This translates into CASRGGGGYTF.

The V and J genes are TRBV12-5 and TRBJ1-2; TRBD1 aligns across 9 bases. Germline V gene data show CDR1 as LGHNT and CDR2 as FRNRAP. There are 15 residues in the CDR3. Trimming cost V 1 base and J 4 bases; bases outside gene matches: 4. The CDR3 sequence is CASGLEQGAIYGYTF. CDR3 DNA sequence: TGTGCTAGTGGTTTGGAACAGGGGGCCATCTATGGCTACACCTTC.

The J gene is TRBJ1-1, the V gene TRBV30; D unresolved. The germline V and J ends were trimmed by 2 bases and 1 base, with 8 bases remaining between them. This CDR3 spans 13 amino acids. Germline V CDR1 and CDR2: GTSNPN, SVGIG (reference sequence). The CDR3 loop reads CAWSLTGNTEAFF. CDR3 DNA: TGTGCCTGGAGTTTAACGGGGAACACTGAAGCTTTCTTT.

The J gene is TRBJ2-3, the V gene TRBV30; a possible D gene is TRBD2 (6 bases). V was shortened by 4 bases and J by 2 bases, with 22 bases between the two germline ends. Germline CDR1 GTSNPN, CDR2 SVGIG (reference sequence). The CDR3 has 17 residues. This CDR3 reads CAWIRPGDPSTTDTQYF. The CDR3 coding sequence is TGTGCCTGGATCCGCCCGGGGGATCCTTCCACCACAGATACGCAGTATTTT.

The J gene is TRBJ1-4, the V gene TRBV19, with unresolved D. Germline CDR1 reads LNHDA; CDR2 reads SQIVND (reference sequence). This CDR3 contains 15 residues. Trimming removed 6 bases from V and 0 bases from J, with 11 bases in between. CDR3 sequence reads: CASRTGGPTNEKLFF. In DNA, the CDR3 is TGTGCCAGTAGGACCGGCGGACCAACTAATGAAAAACTGTTTTTT.

V gene TRBV6-2 or TRBV6-3 combines with J gene TRBJ2-3, with D possibly matching TRBD1 (6 bases). CDR1 is MNHEY and CDR2 is SVGEGT in the germline V gene. V was trimmed by 6 bases and J by 6 bases, leaving 22 bases between them. The CDR3 runs 16 residues. The CDR3 is CASSLSTGWRQDTQYF. For the CDR3, the DNA is TGTGCCAGCAGCTTAAGTACAGGGTGGAGGCAGGATACGCAGTATTTT.

V usage is TRBV28 and J usage is TRBJ2-7, with 8 bases matching TRBD1. There are 17 residues in the CDR3. Germline assignment: CDR1 MDHEN and CDR2 SYDVKM. V gave up 5 bases and J gave up 4 bases; unmatched junction bases: 16. CDR3 sequence reads: CASSPTRIGDRLYEQYF. The CDR3 nucleotides read TGTGCCAGCAGTCCCACTAGGATTGGGGACAGGCTTTACGAGCAGTACTTC.

The V call is TRBV27, the J call TRBJ2-1; 14 bases align to TRBD2. V was pared by 5 bases and J by 10 bases, with 4 bases of the junction left unmatched. The CDR3 is 14 residues long. Germline CDR1 reads MNHEY; CDR2 reads SMNVEV (reference sequence). Here the CDR3 reads CASSLGTSGGEQFF. CDR3 DNA: TGTGCCAGCAGTCTCGGGACTAGCGGGGGAGAGCAGTTCTTC.

In the case of this clone: Other DNA sequences within the sample encode an identical CDR3. The chain uses TRBV19 and TRBJ1-1, with 9 bases aligning to TRBD1. The junction had 5 bases not matched to a gene; V was cut back by 5 bases and J by 4 bases. The CDR3 contains 14 residues. Germline assignment: CDR1 LNHDA and CDR2 SQIVND (reference sequence). CDR3 in DNA: TGTGCCAGTAGTCCTGGACAGGGGAGCACTGAAGCTTTCTTT. Translating it yields CASSPGQGSTEAFF.

V is TRBV7-3 and J is TRBJ1-1; D call uncertain. Germline V lookup: CDR1 SGHTA, CDR2 FQGTGA. The CDR3 has 14 amino acids. The V gene lost 0 bases and the J gene lost 5 bases, with 10 bases spanning the gap. This CDR3 reads CASSLTPSRTEAFF. The DNA of the CDR3 is TGTGCCAGCAGCTTAACGCCCAGCCGAACTGAAGCTTTCTTT.

V gene TRBV7-8 combines with J gene TRBJ1-5, with D maybe TRBD1 (5 bases). Between the trimmed V and J ends, which lost 1 base and 4 bases, there was a span of 17 bases. Germline lookup yields CDR1 SGHVS and CDR2 FQNEAQ. This CDR3 spans 17 amino acids. The CDR3 DNA sequence: TGTGCCAGCAGCTTAGTCGGGGCGTCGGCGTGGAATCAGCCCCAGCATTTT. Amino acid sequence: CASSLVGASAWNQPQHF.

J is TRBJ1-4 and V is TRBV6-1, with 10 bases matching TRBD1. The V and J ends lost 1 base and 7 bases, in that order; junction bases with no gene match: 3. The CDR3 spans 15 residues. Germline CDR1 reads MNHNS; CDR2 reads SASEGT. CDR3 nucleotides: TGTGCCAGCAGTGAAGTGACAGGGGGCGGTGAAAAACTGTTTTTT. Its protein is CASSEVTGGGEKLFF.

The rearrangement links TRBV11-3 to TRBJ2-5, with TRBD1 matching 11 bases. Germline V gives CDR1 SGHNT, CDR2 YENEEA. V shed 5 bases and J 3 bases; nucleotides not matched to a gene: 5. The CDR3 runs 15 residues. CDR3 amino acids: CASSPGQGAEETQYF. CDR3 bases: TGTGCCAGCAGCCCCGGACAGGGGGCGGAAGAGACCCAGTACTTC.

The chain has TRBV19 and TRBJ1-5; D gene ambiguous. V was shortened by 10 bases and J by 5 bases, with 15 bases between the two germline ends. The CDR3 is made up of 13 amino acids. Germline V gene data show CDR1 as LNHDA and CDR2 as SQIVND (reference sequence). CDR3 coding DNA: TGTGCCAACCCGTCCCATGGTTATCAGCCCCAGCATTTT. This encodes CANPSHGYQPQHF.

CDR3 amino acids: CASSFSQGRAGELFF. For the CDR3, the DNA is TGTGCCAGCAGTTTCAGTCAGGGGAGGGCCGGGGAGCTGTTTTTT. The gene calls are TRBV6-5 and TRBJ2-2; perhaps TRBD2 as D (7 bases). Germline V CDR1 and CDR2: MNHEY, SVGAGI. The CDR3 extends over 15 amino acids. V was pared by 4 bases and J by 6 bases, with 15 bases between.

This clone showed up just once. Within the sample, other DNA sequences also encode this same CDR3. The genes are TRBV6-5 and TRBJ1-2; D not certain. The germline V and J ends were trimmed by 7 bases and 0 bases, with 12 bases remaining between them. Germline CDR1 reads MNHEY; CDR2 reads SVGAGI. The CDR3 extends over 14 amino acids. CDR3 protein: CASTSGGANYGYTF. The CDR3 coding sequence is TGTGCCAGCACCTCGGGCGGAGCTAACTATGGCTACACCTTC.

V and J are TRBV4-3 and TRBJ1-1; D call uncertain. The CDR3 loop spans 13 amino acids. The V gene's germline CDR1 is LGHNA and CDR2 YSLEER. With 0 bases removed from V and 3 bases from J, the gap between germline ends came to 5 bases. CDR3: CASSQDQYTEAFF. As DNA, the CDR3 is TGCGCCAGCAGCCAAGATCAATACACTGAAGCTTTCTTT.

This clone was seen once. The J gene is TRBJ2-3, the V gene TRBV7-9; no definite D call. CDR1 and CDR2 (germline): SEHNR, FQNEAQ (reference sequence). Trimming shortened V by 6 bases and J by 8 bases, and 0 bases separated the two germline ends. The CDR3 runs to 8 residues. The CDR3 nucleotides read TGTGCCAGCAGTACGCAGTATTTT. Amino acid sequence: CASSTQYF.